This T cell receptor (beta chain) was found in a study of CD8 T cells in Susac syndrome (dated by TCRdb to between 2018 and 2021). Describing the broader study: Among the Susac syndrome patients who were sequenced, clinically active disease was present in 5 or 6 and clinical remission was observed in about eight. At blood withdrawal, Susac syndrome patients were either therapy-naive, taking corticosteroids (in some cases with IVIg as well), or taking IVIg alone. The study used repertoire sequencing to test whether antigen drove CD8+ T cell activation and differentiation in Susac syndrome. The investigation overall reported the following: The TCR sequencing and HLA analysis was acknowledged to have included a relatively small number of individuals. No clonal expansion was detected in the CD4+ T cell repertoire of Susac syndrome patients.

The CDR3 measures 11 amino acids from cysteine to phenylalanine. Just CDR3 DNA is preserved here, 33 bases in frame from base 1. Trimming costs V 5 bases and J 10 bases, and their ends lie 15 bases apart. Reading the germline V gene gives CDR1 SQVTM and CDR2 ANQGSEA. RNA was extracted using the RNeasy kit, and about 0.45 to 1 ug of the RNA was reverse transcribed with random hexamers. The immunoSEQ multiplex PCR assay, which covers 54 Vbeta and 13 Jbeta segments, was used to amplify TCR beta CDR3 regions. PCR amplification bias was corrected by using a synthetic template baseline for primer optimization and computational correction. The authors' pipeline ran thus. Reads were annotated to V, D and J genes according to IMGT and were analyzed with immunoSEQ Analyzer, with only productive sequences retained. Clonality was calculated as one minus the Shannon entropy normalized by log2 of the number of productive unique sequences. For each patient and control, public and private clones were evaluated among the 100 most prevalent clones. Clones were defined as Susac-specific if absent from the healthy and MS cohorts, from approximately 1,100 published viral clones and from other ImmuneACCESS disease sequences. TCRdb cleaned the public reads at Q25 with fastp, built clones with MiXCR and kept in-frame beta chains. Under each unique CDR3 protein, matching rows form one entry showing the most common genes and DNA. The authors' filters were not applied to this entry. Recorded for this sample are more than 150,000 distinct CDR3 sequences; roughly 95% of them occurred a single time. Around 0.12% of the sample lies in the top ten.

With regard to this clonotype: This receptor's antigen is unknown. No base qualities exist here, and no much larger clone lies one base off it.

Peripheral blood CD8+ and CD4+ T cells from healthy donors, Susac syndrome patients and multiple sclerosis patients were profiled using high-throughput TCR beta sequencing. Susac syndrome patients met recently defined diagnostic criteria for definite or probable disease. Bulk CD8+ and CD4+ T cells were purified by magnetic negative isolation, while CD8+ TEMRA cells were enriched using FACS. Blood was drawn into EDTA tubes, processed within 24 hours, and PBMCs were isolated by density gradient centrifugation. PBMCs destined for TCR sequencing were cryopreserved in liquid nitrogen and later thawed in a 37 °C water bath. The sorted or isolated CD4+, CD8+ and CD8+ TEMRA cells had a purity of 90% or higher.

The origin of this receptor is a human donor with Susac syndrome. The sample comprised CD4+ T cells from PBMCs. This chain joins TRBV29-1 to TRBJ2-7; 5 matching bases give a weak D call of TRBD1. The nucleotide sequence reads TGCAGCGTTAGGGGCCCCCTCGGCCAGTACTTC. This gives the protein CSVRGPLGQYF.